This T cell receptor beta chain is drawn from a study of CD4 T cells in relation to SARS-CoV-2 and coronaviruses. General study results and limits: Crossreactivity was assessed only for spike protein, not other viral proteins. About 65% of donors had memory CD4+ clonotypes crossrecognizing SARS-CoV-2 and common cold coronavirus spike.

This clone was observed a handful of times. The antigen remains undetermined. Generated by immunoSEQ multiplex PCR, the TCRdb table keeps only in-frame clones and is missing some. The sample comprises roughly 30,000 clones, about three quarters of which are singletons, and 3.4% rests with the top ten. CDR3 length: 16 amino acids. Trimming stripped 2 bases from V and 0 bases from J, with 17 bases between. Germline loops: CDR1 GTSNPN, CDR2 SVGIG (reference sequence). The source of this sequence is an adult with COVID-19. V is TRBV30 and J is TRBJ2-7, with D maybe TRBD1 (5 bases). The sample consisted of memory CD4+ T cells from PBMCs, cultured in vitro. CDR3 loop: CAWSRPQGDSSYEQYF. CDR3 coding DNA: TGTGCCTGGAGTCGTCCTCAAGGGGATAGCTCCTACGAGCAGTACTTC. Combining the CDR3 with reference TRBV30 and TRBJ2-7 gives the whole variable domain SQTIHQWPATLVQPVGSPLSLECTVEGTSNPNLYWYRQAAGRGLQLLFYSVGIGQISSEVPQNLSASRPQDRQFILSSKKLLLSDSGFYLCAWSRPQGDSSYEQYFGPGTRLTVT.